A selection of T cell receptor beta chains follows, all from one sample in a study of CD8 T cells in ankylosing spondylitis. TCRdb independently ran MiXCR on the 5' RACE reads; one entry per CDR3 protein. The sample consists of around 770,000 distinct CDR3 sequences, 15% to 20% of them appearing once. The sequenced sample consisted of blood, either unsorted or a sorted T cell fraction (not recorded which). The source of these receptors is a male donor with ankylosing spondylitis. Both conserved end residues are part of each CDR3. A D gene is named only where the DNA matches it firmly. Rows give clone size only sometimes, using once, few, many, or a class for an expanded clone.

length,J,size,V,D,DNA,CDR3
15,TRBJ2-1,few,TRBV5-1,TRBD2,TGCGCCAGCAGCCATGCGGGAGGTGGGGTAGGGGAGCAGTTCTTC,CASSHAGGGVGEQFF
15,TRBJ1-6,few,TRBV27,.,TGTGCCAGCTCGCAGAGCGGCAGCTATAATTCACCCCTCCACTTT,CASSQSGSYNSPLHF
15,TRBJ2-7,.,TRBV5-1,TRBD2,TGCGCCAGCAGCACGACTAGCGGGGCCCCCCTCGAGCAGTACTTC,CASSTTSGAPLEQYF
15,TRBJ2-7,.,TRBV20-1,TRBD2,TGCAGTGCTAGAGATCGGGGGAGGGTTACCTACGAGCAGTACTTC,CSARDRGRVTYEQYF
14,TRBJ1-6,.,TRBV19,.,TGTGCCAGTGCACCTCTGGATGTGGATTCACCCCTCCACTTT,CASAPLDVDSPLHF
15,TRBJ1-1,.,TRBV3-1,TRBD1,TGTGCCAGCAGCCATTTCAGGGGGCACGACACTGAAGCTTTCTTT,CASSHFRGHDTEAFF
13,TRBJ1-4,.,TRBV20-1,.,TGCAGTGCTAGAGGACGGAAGAATGAAAAACTGTTTTTT,CSARGRKNEKLFF
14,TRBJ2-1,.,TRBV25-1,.,TGTGCCAGCAGCGGGGCGGGGGCCGACAATGAGCAGTTCTTC,CASSGAGADNEQFF
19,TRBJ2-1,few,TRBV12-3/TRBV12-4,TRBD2,TGTGCCAGCAGCGGGACTAGCGGACCCCCATGGGTTGGCTACAATGAGCAGTTCTTC,CASSGTSGPPWVGYNEQFF
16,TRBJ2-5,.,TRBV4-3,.,TGCGCCAGCAGCCAAGTTTGGCTAGCTAGTGAAGAGACCCAGTACTTC,CASSQVWLASEETQYF
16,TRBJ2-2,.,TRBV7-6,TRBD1,TGTGCCAGCAGACTACGCCCGGGACAGGACACCGGGGAGCTGTTTTTT,CASRLRPGQDTGELFF
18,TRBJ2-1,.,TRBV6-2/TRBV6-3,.,TGTGCCAGCAGTTACTCGGTGGGGGGAACGGTAGGGGTTGATGAGCAGTTCTTC,CASSYSVGGTVGVDEQFF